This TCR beta chain was recovered during a study of blood T cell repertoires in COVID-19. CDR1 and CDR2 (germline): SGHRS, YFSETQ. This CDR3 comprises 16 residues. V gave up 4 bases and J gave up 0 bases, with 16 bases separating them. The study counted Cohort 3 donors as recovered given two negative PCRs, clearance, or symptom resolution. Clones were read by immunoSEQ multiplex PCR, and TCRdb kept only the in-frame ones, dropping some. The table records some 490,000 clones, approximately 91% of them present only once. The sample taken for sequencing was PBMCs or T cells enriched from blood (not recorded which). The chain uses TRBV5-1 and TRBJ1-1; TRBD1 might be the D (6 bases). This receptor was obtained from a woman in her sixties or seventies who had recovered from COVID-19. The CDR3 loop is CASSEQTGLLNTEAFF. The CDR3 nucleotides are TGCGCCAGCAGCGAACAGACAGGCTTGTTGAACACTGAAGCTTTCTTT.